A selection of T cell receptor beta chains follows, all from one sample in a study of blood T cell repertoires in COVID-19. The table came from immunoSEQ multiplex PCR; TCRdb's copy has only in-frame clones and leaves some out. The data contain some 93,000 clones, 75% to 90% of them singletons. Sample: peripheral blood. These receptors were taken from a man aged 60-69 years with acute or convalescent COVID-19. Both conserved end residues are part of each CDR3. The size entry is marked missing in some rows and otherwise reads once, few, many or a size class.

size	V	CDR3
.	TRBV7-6	CASSPRQGFMGYTF
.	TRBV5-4	CASSSFETQYF
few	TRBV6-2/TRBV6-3	CASSPIAATDTQYF
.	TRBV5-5	CASSSGQGPYYGYTF
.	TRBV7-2	CASRPTTGPGTEAFF
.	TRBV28	CASSSSPRTSGSYEQYF
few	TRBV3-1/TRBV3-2	CASSPGLADQETQYF
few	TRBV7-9	CASSFGTGTYEQYF
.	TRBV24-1	CATSDVNQETQYF
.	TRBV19	CASSSIAGFSYEQYF
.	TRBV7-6	CASSLGQDKSYEQYF
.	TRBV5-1	CASSQQGSYGYTF
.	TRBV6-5	CASSTGQDGGYTF
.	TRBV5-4	CASSLGGTVLSYEQYF
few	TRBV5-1	CASSLAQGVTEAFF
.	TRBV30	CAWADRGDYGYTF
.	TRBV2	CARGGQGTGANVLTF
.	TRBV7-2	CASSPRTGLHTEAFF
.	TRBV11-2	CASSLILPTGGASSYEQYF
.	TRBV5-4	CASSLAAAATNYGYTF
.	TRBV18	CASSPGAPVDGYTF
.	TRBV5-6	CASSLGGNTNYGYTF
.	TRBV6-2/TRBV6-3	CASSRDTAKKLFF
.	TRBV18	CASSPGTGVYNEQFF
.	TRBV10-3	CATRDREETQYF
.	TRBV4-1	CASSQAPQGRLSDTQYF
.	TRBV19	CASTAGSGNQPQHF
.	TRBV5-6	CASSVPGLALNEQYF
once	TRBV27	CASRDTGNYPYEQYF
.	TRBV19	CASRSGGRQPQHF
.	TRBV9	CASSADVGGGNTIYF
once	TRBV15	CATGVGGSNDNIQYF
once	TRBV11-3	CASSLVSRANTGELFF